One sample yielded the 11 T cell receptor beta chains listed below, sequenced in a study of T cell repertoires in cytomegalovirus infection. TCRdb re-called the reads with MiXCR, one entry per CDR3 protein. The sample gives about 230,000 distinct CDR3 sequences, over 20% of which show up once; around a sixth is in the top ten. The specimen sequenced was CD8+ T cells from PBMCs. The receptors were sampled from a human donor in good health (CMV status not recorded). Some clones in this sample may be carry-over from other donors' samples.

In this sample, this clonotype turned up a few times. The chain is built from TRBV6-1 and TRBJ2-3; D is ambiguous. The V and J ends lost 3 bases and 5 bases respectively, with 15 bases between them. CDR3 length: 15 amino acids. Germline V gene data show CDR1 as MNHNS and CDR2 as SASEGT. DNA of the CDR3: TGTGCCAGCAGTGATATACAGACCGACGGAGATACGCAGTATTTT. This encodes CASSDIQTDGDTQYF.

This clonotype was counted many times. The V call is TRBV27, the J call TRBJ2-5; D is unresolved. Trimming took 6 bases from V and 3 from J, leaving 17 bases between them. The CDR3 has 15 residues. CDR1 MNHEY and CDR2 SMNVEV come from the germline V gene (reference sequence). The DNA for the CDR3 is TGTGCCAGCAGCCCCCGGGCGGACCCTAAAGAGACCCAGTACTTC. Its protein product is CASSPRADPKETQYF.

V is TRBV19 and J is TRBJ2-3, with D perhaps matching TRBD2 (6 bases). CDR1 is LNHDA and CDR2 is SQIVND in the germline V gene (reference sequence). This CDR3 is 17 amino acids long. V was trimmed by 3 bases and J by 0 bases, leaving 16 bases between them. CDR3 amino acids: CASSMLGLTTSTDTQYF. As DNA, the CDR3 is TGTGCCAGTAGTATGCTGGGACTCACCACTAGCACAGATACGCAGTATTTT.

The chain recombines TRBV2 with TRBJ2-1, with D hard to call. This CDR3 has 17 residues. Germline V gene sequence: CDR1 SNHLY, CDR2 FYNNEI. Trimming shortened V by 7 bases and J by 2 bases, and 21 bases separated the two germline ends. Here the CDR3 DNA reads TGTGCCAGCACCCTAACGCAAGTAACGGGCCCCTACAATGAGCAGTTCTTC. It encodes CASTLTQVTGPYNEQFF.

The table lists this clonotype with a few counts. In nucleotides, the CDR3 is TGCAGTGCTGTGGGGTGGCAGAGCTACGAGCAGTACTTC. Amino acids: CSAVGWQSYEQYF. This chain joins TRBV20-1 and TRBJ2-7; D not resolved. V gave up 5 bases and J gave up 3 bases, with 14 bases separating them. This CDR3 comprises 13 residues. Per germline, CDR1 DFQATT and CDR2 SNEGSKA (reference sequence).

The chain recombines TRBV12-3 or TRBV12-4 with TRBJ1-5, with TRBD1 matching over 7 bases. The length of the CDR3 is 15 residues. Unmatched junction bases numbered 8, after V lost 2 bases and J lost 7 bases. In nucleotides, the CDR3 is TGTGCCAGCAGTTTATCACAGGGGCCTCAACAGCCCCAGCATTTT. Its protein is CASSLSQGPQQPQHF.

The CDR3 sequence is CASSDIMDRDATNEKLFF. In nucleotides, the CDR3 is TGTGCCAGCAGCGACATAATGGACAGGGATGCAACTAATGAAAAACTGTTTTTT. This chain uses TRBV7-9 with TRBJ1-4; 8 bases are shared with TRBD1. The CDR3 length is 18 residues. Trimming at V came to 5 bases and at J to 0 bases, leaving 11 bases not matched to a gene. CDR1 and CDR2 (germline): SEHNR, FQNEAQ (reference sequence).

V and J are TRBV2 and TRBJ1-5; D remains ambiguous. The CDR3 is 13 amino acids. Germline-derived CDR1 and CDR2 are SNHLY and FYNNEI. V lost 5 bases, J lost 6 bases, and 11 bases lay in between. DNA for the CDR3: TGTGCCAGCAGTCCGTCGGAAGGTCAGCCCCAGCATTTT. As protein: CASSPSEGQPQHF.

The sample holds a few counts of this clonotype. CDR3 loop: CASSPGLAIGELFF. CDR3 nucleotide sequence: TGTGCCTCCTCCCCGGGACTAGCAATCGGGGAGCTGTTTTTT. V and J are TRBV19 and TRBJ2-2, with 9 bases that match TRBD2. Germline CDR1 LNHDA, CDR2 SQIVND (reference sequence). The CDR3 runs 14 residues. With 11 bases clipped from V and 7 bases from J, the junction kept 11 bases outside the gene matches.

This clonotype was seen more than once but under ten times. The chain carries TRBV20-1 and TRBJ2-5; D gene uncertain. Germline values: CDR1 DFQATT, CDR2 SNEGSKA (reference sequence). Trimming stripped 3 bases from V and 1 base from J, with 9 bases between. The CDR3 runs 13 residues. CDR3 in amino acids: CSARTGFQETQYF. The DNA for the CDR3 is TGCAGTGCTAGGACGGGTTTCCAAGAGACCCAGTACTTC.

J is TRBJ2-3 and V is TRBV28; 7 nucleotides line up with TRBD1. The CDR3 sequence is 14 residues long. V lost 8 bases to trimming and J lost 4 bases; unmatched junction nucleotides: 9. Germline V lookup: CDR1 MDHEN, CDR2 SYDVKM. The CDR3 nucleotides read TGTGCCAGCTACCAGACAGGGCGGGCAGATACGCAGTATTTT. It yields the protein CASYQTGRADTQYF.